A selection of T cell receptor beta chains follows, all from one sample in a study of T cell responses to AZD1222 COVID-19 vaccine. The repertoire was sequenced with immunoSEQ multiplex PCR; TCRdb's copy has only in-frame clones and lacks some. The sample has tens of thousands of clones, roughly 85% seen once. The sample was peripheral blood, taken 28 days after the second AZD1222 dose. The receptors originated from an adult who received the AZD1222 COVID-19 vaccine. Each CDR3 is given with its conserved first and last residue. A D gene is named only where the DNA matches it firmly. For some rows the clone size is stated as once, few or many, or as a class when expanded; others skip it.

cdr3_nt: TGTGCCAGCAGCTTGAGGCAGGGGGTGGCTGAAGCTTTCTTT; cdr3_aa: CASSLRQGVAEAFF; v_call: TRBV5-5; cdr3_length: 14; clone_size: .; j_call: TRBJ1-1; d_call: TRBD1
cdr3_nt: TGTGCCAGCAGCCCGGGGGCCTACGAGCAGTACTTC; cdr3_aa: CASSPGAYEQYF; v_call: TRBV4-2; cdr3_length: 12; clone_size: once; j_call: TRBJ2-7; d_call: .
cdr3_nt: TGTGCCAGCAGTGAACTCGGCGGGGGGGCAAGCGAGCAGTTCTTC; cdr3_aa: CASSELGGGASEQFF; v_call: TRBV6-1; cdr3_length: 15; clone_size: .; j_call: TRBJ2-1; d_call: TRBD2
cdr3_nt: TGTGCCAGCAGCGTAGCCAATTCGGCGGCGGGTGAAGCTTTCTTT; cdr3_aa: CASSVANSAAGEAFF; v_call: TRBV9; cdr3_length: 15; clone_size: .; j_call: TRBJ1-1; d_call: .
cdr3_nt: TGTGCCAGCAGTGATAGACCCCCGGGACAGGGTTGGACCGGGGAGCTGTTTTTT; cdr3_aa: CASSDRPPGQGWTGELFF; v_call: TRBV6-1; cdr3_length: 18; clone_size: .; j_call: TRBJ2-2; d_call: TRBD1
cdr3_nt: TGTGCCAGAGCCTCATCAGGGGACCCCTACGAGCAGTACTTC; cdr3_aa: CARASSGDPYEQYF; v_call: TRBV5-6; cdr3_length: 14; clone_size: .; j_call: TRBJ2-7; d_call: .
cdr3_nt: TGCAGCGTCCACAGCGGCTCTGGAAACACCATATATTTT; cdr3_aa: CSVHSGSGNTIYF; v_call: TRBV29-1; cdr3_length: 13; clone_size: once; j_call: TRBJ1-3; d_call: .
cdr3_nt: TGTGCCAGCAGGACAATGCTGAACACTGAAGCTTTCTTT; cdr3_aa: CASRTMLNTEAFF; v_call: TRBV27; cdr3_length: 13; clone_size: .; j_call: TRBJ1-1; d_call: .
cdr3_nt: TGTGCCAGCAGGACCCCTCGAAAAACTAGCGGGAGGCCTAGCACAGATACGCAGTATTTT; cdr3_aa: CASRTPRKTSGRPSTDTQYF; v_call: TRBV2; cdr3_length: 20; clone_size: .; j_call: TRBJ2-3; d_call: TRBD2
cdr3_nt: TGTGCTAGTGCCCTGGACAGGGTCACAGATACGCAGTATTTT; cdr3_aa: CASALDRVTDTQYF; v_call: TRBV12-5; cdr3_length: 14; clone_size: .; j_call: TRBJ2-3; d_call: TRBD1
cdr3_nt: TGTGCCAGCAGTACGTCCAGGCCAGGGACCCAGTACTTC; cdr3_aa: CASSTSRPGTQYF; v_call: TRBV6-5; cdr3_length: 13; clone_size: .; j_call: TRBJ2-5; d_call: .
cdr3_nt: TGTGCCAGCAGTAATGACAGGGGAAGCAATCAGCCCCAGCATTTT; cdr3_aa: CASSNDRGSNQPQHF; v_call: TRBV6-5; cdr3_length: 15; clone_size: .; j_call: TRBJ1-5; d_call: TRBD1
cdr3_nt: TGTGCCAGCAGCCCGCCGGGGGGAGGGAATCAGCCCCAGCATTTT; cdr3_aa: CASSPPGGGNQPQHF; v_call: TRBV28; cdr3_length: 15; clone_size: .; j_call: TRBJ1-5; d_call: .
cdr3_nt: TGTGCCAGCAGCTTGGGGTTCGGGACTAAGGACAATGAGCAGTTCTTC; cdr3_aa: CASSLGFGTKDNEQFF; v_call: TRBV5-5; cdr3_length: 16; clone_size: once; j_call: TRBJ2-1; d_call: TRBD2
cdr3_nt: TGCGCCAGCAGCCAACTGGACAGGGTGAACACTGAAGCTTTCTTT; cdr3_aa: CASSQLDRVNTEAFF; v_call: TRBV4-1; cdr3_length: 15; clone_size: .; j_call: TRBJ1-1; d_call: TRBD1
cdr3_nt: TGTGCCAGTAGTACCTGGGCGACTAACACCGGGGAGCTGTTTTTT; cdr3_aa: CASSTWATNTGELFF; v_call: TRBV19; cdr3_length: 15; clone_size: .; j_call: TRBJ2-2; d_call: .
cdr3_nt: TGTGCCAGCAGCTTAGACGCTGAGACCCAGTACTTC; cdr3_aa: CASSLDAETQYF; v_call: TRBV13; cdr3_length: 12; clone_size: .; j_call: TRBJ2-5; d_call: .
cdr3_nt: TGTGCCAGCAGCTCCGAACTCGGGGAGCTGTTTTTT; cdr3_aa: CASSSELGELFF; v_call: TRBV7-3; cdr3_length: 12; clone_size: .; j_call: TRBJ2-2; d_call: .
cdr3_nt: TGCGCCAGCAGCCCATTGACAGGGAGCGAAGCTTTCTTT; cdr3_aa: CASSPLTGSEAFF; v_call: TRBV5-1; cdr3_length: 13; clone_size: .; j_call: TRBJ1-1; d_call: TRBD1
cdr3_nt: TGTGCCAGCAGCTCCTCGGGCGATCAGCCCCAGCATTTT; cdr3_aa: CASSSSGDQPQHF; v_call: TRBV11-2; cdr3_length: 13; clone_size: once; j_call: TRBJ1-5; d_call: .